These 22 T cell receptor beta chains share one sample of origin, sequenced in a study of OX40 agonist ivuxolimab in advanced cancers. Profiling relied on immunoSEQ multiplex PCR, and the TCRdb table lists in-frame clones only, not all of them. Among some 70,000 clones listed, 90% to 95% were seen once. The material sequenced was CD4+ or CD8+ T cells sorted from blood, taken in a trial of the OX40 agonist ivuxolimab. The origin of the receptors is an adult with an advanced solid tumor such as melanoma, head and neck, liver or kidney cancer.

V usage is TRBV19 and J usage is TRBJ2-5; possibly TRBD1 for D (6 bases). The germline V and J ends were trimmed by 1 base and 6 bases, with 12 bases remaining between them. The germline CDR1 and CDR2 sequences are LNHDA and SQIVND (reference sequence). There are 14 residues in the CDR3. CDR3 sequence reads: CASSIGQGLKTQYF. As DNA, the CDR3 is TGTGCCAGTAGTATAGGCCAGGGGCTGAAGACCCAGTACTTC.

This rearrangement joins TRBV11-3 to TRBJ1-2, with 7 nucleotides matching TRBD1. V dropped 3 bases and J dropped 4; count of bases not matched to a gene: 2. The CDR3 is 13 amino acids. Germline loops: CDR1 SGHNT, CDR2 YENEEA. CDR3 bases: TGTGCCAGCAGCTTTTCAGGGGGCTATGGCTACACCTTC. It specifies CASSFSGGYGYTF.

This sequence joins TRBV18 and TRBJ1-2; D remains unclear. This CDR3 is 12 amino acids long. Trimming cost V 2 bases and J 8 bases, with 9 bases left between them. CDR1 is KGHSH, CDR2 LQKENI, per germline. As DNA, the CDR3 is TGTGCCAGCTCACCAGTCCAGGACGGCTACACCTTC. Translation gives CASSPVQDGYTF.

V and J are TRBV6-6 and TRBJ2-5; TRBD2 agrees at 12 bases. Trimming removed 6 bases from V and 3 bases from J; junction bases left unmatched: 2. The germline V gene encodes CDR1 MNHNY and CDR2 SVGAGI (reference sequence). The CDR3 runs 14 residues. The CDR3 loop is CASSRLAGEETQYF. Written as DNA, the CDR3 is TGTGCCAGCAGCCGACTAGCGGGGGAAGAGACCCAGTACTTC.

This clone was recorded only once. The chain links TRBV15 to TRBJ2-3; 12 bases line up with TRBD2. Germline V CDR1 and CDR2: LNHNV, YYDKDF (reference sequence). The CDR3 extends over 15 amino acids. The trim removed 0 bases at V and 7 bases at J, leaving 2 bases unmatched. The CDR3 is CATSRELAGGNTQYF. The DNA for the CDR3 is TGTGCCACCAGCAGAGAACTAGCGGGGGGAAATACGCAGTATTTT. Full variable domain (outside the CDR3, taken from reference TRBV15 and TRBJ2-3): DAMVIQNPRYQVTQFGKPVTLSCSQTLNHNVMYWYQQKSSQAPKLLFHYYDKDFNNEADTPDNFQSRRPNTSFCFLDIRSPGLGDTAMYLCATSRELAGGNTQYFGPGTRLTVL.

The chain combines TRBV7-2 with TRBJ2-1; TRBD1 aligns across 11 bases. This CDR3 contains 17 residues. Per germline, CDR1 SGHTA and CDR2 FQGNSA. J lost 0 bases, V lost 5 bases, and 6 bases had no gene match. The DNA of the CDR3 is TGTGCCAGCAGCCCCCGGACAGGGGGCACCTCCTACAATGAGCAGTTCTTC. It specifies CASSPRTGGTSYNEQFF.

The rearrangement joins TRBV19 to TRBJ2-1, with TRBD2 matching 11 bases. The CDR3 length is 14 residues. V trimming: 6 bases; J trimming: 5 bases; junction bases outside the gene matches: 3. The germline CDR1 and CDR2 sequences are LNHDA and SQIVND (reference sequence). The CDR3: CASRLAGVHNEQFF. CDR3 coding DNA: TGTGCCAGTAGACTAGCGGGGGTGCACAATGAGCAGTTCTTC.

The chain employs TRBV11-2 and TRBJ1-4; TRBD1 matches at 7 bases. With 4 bases clipped from V and 8 bases from J, the junction kept 7 bases outside the gene matches. This CDR3 contains 14 residues. CDR1 and CDR2 from the germline V gene are SGHAT and FQNNGV. The CDR3 spells CASSSDRRGEKLFF. CDR3 sequence (DNA): TGTGCCAGCAGCTCGGACAGGAGAGGAGAAAAACTGTTTTTT.

CDR3 coding DNA: TGTGCCAGCAGCACGGGGACTAGCGTTCCCACAGATACGCAGTATTTT. This codes for CASSTGTSVPTDTQYF. The genes are TRBV7-2 and TRBJ2-3; 10 bases align to TRBD2. CDR1 SGHTA and CDR2 FQGNSA come from the germline V gene. The CDR3 sequence is 16 residues long. V shed 5 bases, J shed 2 bases, and the junction held 7 bases outside the gene matches. Together with reference TRBV7-2 and TRBJ2-3, the CDR3 gives the full variable domain: GAGVSQSPSNKVTEKGKDVELRCDPISGHTALYWYRQSLGQGLEFLIYFQGNSAPDKSGLPSDRFSAERTGGSVSTLTIQRTQQEDSAVYLCASSTGTSVPTDTQYFGPGTRLTVL.

The chain has TRBV10-3 and TRBJ1-2, with D unclear. Germline-derived CDR1 and CDR2 are ENHRY and SYGVKD. This CDR3 is 13 amino acids long. With 5 bases removed from V and 1 base from J, the gap between germline ends came to 8 bases. CDR3 loop: CAISRAVNYGYTF. The CDR3 DNA reads TGTGCCATCAGTCGGGCTGTTAACTATGGCTACACCTTC.

The V and J genes are TRBV10-1 and TRBJ1-5; D unresolved. Germline loops: CDR1 WNHNN, CDR2 SYGVQD (reference sequence). Trimming pared 0 bases from V and 9 bases from J, leaving 6 bases between. The CDR3 runs 12 residues. CDR3 loop: CASSESNGPQHF. The CDR3, as DNA: TGCGCCAGCAGTGAGTCGAATGGGCCCCAGCATTTT.

This chain connects TRBV6-5 to TRBJ1-2; D might be TRBD1 (6 bases). V lost 6 bases and J lost 6, with 14 bases in between. CDR1 MNHEY and CDR2 SVGAGI come from the germline V gene. The CDR3 covers 13 residues. The chain's CDR3 is CASRQQGVNGYTF. The CDR3 nucleotides read TGTGCCAGCAGACAACAGGGCGTGAATGGCTACACCTTC.

The chain employs TRBV5-1 and TRBJ1-3; TRBD1 is a possible D gene (6 bases). V was cut by 4 bases and J by 0 bases, with 14 bases left in between. This CDR3 contains 16 residues. Germline V gene sequence: CDR1 SGHRS, CDR2 YFSETQ. The CDR3 DNA follows: TGCGCCAGCAGCCCCCTGACAGGATTCTCTGGAAACACCATATATTTT. This translates into CASSPLTGFSGNTIYF. The whole variable domain, remainder taken from reference TRBV5-1 and TRBJ1-3, is KAGVTQTPRYLIKTRGQQVTLSCSPISGHRSVSWYQQTPGQGLQFLFEYFSETQRNKGNFPGRFSGRQFSNSRSEMNVSTLELGDSALYLCASSPLTGFSGNTIYFGEGSWLTVV.

This chain joins TRBV19 and TRBJ1-4; 7 bases match TRBD1. V trimming: 6 bases; J trimming: 3 bases; junction bases outside the gene matches: 4. CDR3 length equals 14 residues. Germline lookup yields CDR1 LNHDA and CDR2 SQIVND (reference sequence). CDR3: CASSEGTANEKLFF. In nucleotides, the CDR3 is TGTGCCAGTAGCGAGGGGACAGCTAATGAAAAACTGTTTTTT.

This chain uses TRBV6-6 with TRBJ2-5; TRBD1 matches at 8 bases. The CDR3 totals 14 residues. Germline V gene data show CDR1 as MNHNY and CDR2 as SVGAGI (reference sequence). V dropped 7 bases and J dropped 1; count of bases not matched to a gene: 5. CDR3 bases: TGTGCCAGCAACCTCAGGGGGCCCCAAGAGACCCAGTACTTC. It codes for CASNLRGPQETQYF.

The chain is built from TRBV10-3 and TRBJ1-1; D gene ambiguous. V was trimmed by 8 bases and J by 0 bases, leaving 16 bases between them. Germline-derived CDR1 and CDR2 are ENHRY and SYGVKD. CDR3 size: 15 residues. CDR3 sequence: CAIGRTNIMNTEAFF. The CDR3 bases are TGTGCCATCGGACGGACTAATATTATGAACACTGAAGCTTTCTTT.

The count of this clone is one. The chain carries TRBV11-2 and TRBJ2-1; the D gene is possibly TRBD1 (5 bases). The CDR3 spans 15 residues. Germline V gene lookup returns CDR1 SGHAT and CDR2 FQNNGV. Trimming left V 3 bases short and J 6 bases short, with 15 bases between. CDR3 loop: CASSFTGHTINEQFF. Here the CDR3 DNA reads TGTGCCAGCAGCTTCACAGGCCACACTATCAATGAGCAGTTCTTC.

V gene TRBV7-8 combines with J gene TRBJ1-5, with D maybe TRBD1 (6 bases). The CDR3 loop spans 16 amino acids. V lost 1 base to trimming and J lost 3 bases, with 13 bases between them. Germline CDR1 and CDR2: SGHVS and FQNEAQ. DNA of the CDR3: TGTGCCAGCAGCTTAGAGGCCAGGGGCATCAATCAGCCCCAGCATTTT. Its translation: CASSLEARGINQPQHF.

The genes are TRBV28 and TRBJ2-5; 9 nucleotides align to TRBD2. The CDR3 extends over 14 amino acids. CDR1 is MDHEN and CDR2 is SYDVKM in the germline V gene. The trim removed 5 bases at V and 4 bases at J, leaving 5 bases unmatched. This chain's CDR3 is CASSPGLAVETQYF. CDR3 DNA: TGTGCCAGCAGTCCGGGACTAGCAGTAGAGACCCAGTACTTC.

V usage is TRBV5-1 and J usage is TRBJ2-5; 11 bases agree with TRBD2. V shed 4 bases, J shed 4 bases, and the junction held 6 bases outside the gene matches. Germline V lookup: CDR1 SGHRS, CDR2 YFSETQ. This CDR3 has 15 residues. The CDR3 is CASSPLAGGPETQYF. The CDR3 DNA reads TGCGCCAGCAGCCCTCTAGCGGGAGGCCCAGAGACCCAGTACTTC.

This chain connects TRBV4-2 to TRBJ2-7; a possible D gene is TRBD2 (7 bases). Germline V CDR1 and CDR2: LGHNA, YNFKEQ. The CDR3 totals 17 residues. Trimming took off 4 bases at V and 2 bases at J, with 21 bases between the two ends. CDR3 nucleotide sequence: TGTGCCAGCAGCCGGACAGTGTACAGCGGGGTTACCTACGAGCAGTACTTC. Protein product: CASSRTVYSGVTYEQYF.

The chain has TRBV5-6 and TRBJ2-7; perhaps TRBD2 as D (5 bases). The CDR3 has 15 amino acids. Germline CDR1 and CDR2: SGHDT and YYEEEE. V shed 0 bases and J shed 5 bases, with 15 bases lying between them. The CDR3 sequence is CASSLGLRVGNEQYF. The DNA of the CDR3 is TGTGCCAGCAGCTTGGGGCTGCGGGTCGGGAACGAGCAGTACTTC.